Each of the 31 T cell receptor beta chains below was sequenced from the same sample in a study of T cell repertoires in cytomegalovirus infection (dated by TCRdb to between 2018 and 2021). Sequencing took place on an Illumina HiSeq 1500. The public reads were reanalyzed by TCRdb: fastp trimming at Q25, MiXCR alignment, in-frame beta chains only. Identical CDR3 protein sequences are pooled into one entry, listed with their most common genes and DNA. Present in this sample are under 850,000 distinct CDR3 sequences, 35% to 40% of which were seen just once. The ten largest clonotypes hold around 2.8% of the sample. The specimen sequenced was PBMCs. The receptors shown here come from a human donor in good health (CMV status not recorded). Some clones in this sample may be carry-over from other donors' samples.

This clonotype appeared a few times. The rearrangement uses TRBV7-9 and TRBJ2-5, with D maybe TRBD1 (5 bases). The CDR3 is 15 amino acids. Germline V gene lookup returns CDR1 SEHNR and CDR2 FQNEAQ (reference sequence). V was trimmed by 1 base and J by 3 bases, leaving 12 bases between them. DNA of the CDR3: TGTGCCAGCAGCTTAGGGGGCAGGGAAAAAGAGACCCAGTACTTC. This sequence encodes CASSLGGREKETQYF.

Only a few counts were recorded for this clonotype. The rearrangement links TRBV28 to TRBJ2-7, with 9 positions matching TRBD2. CDR1 MDHEN and CDR2 SYDVKM come from the germline V gene. This CDR3 is 13 amino acids long. The V and J ends lost 7 bases and 2 bases, in that order; junction bases with no gene match: 3. As DNA, the CDR3 is TGTGCCAGCACGGCGGGAGGGACCTACGAGCAGTACTTC. Amino acids: CASTAGGTYEQYF.

This sequence joins TRBV20-1 and TRBJ2-1; 15 bases are a match to TRBD2. The V gene end was trimmed by 6 bases and the J gene end by 6 bases; junction bases not matched to a gene: 3. CDR3 length equals 14 residues. Germline assignment: CDR1 DFQATT and CDR2 SNEGSKA (reference sequence). CDR3 sequence reads: CSATGLAGGNEQFF. The DNA of the CDR3 is TGCAGTGCCACGGGACTAGCGGGGGGCAATGAGCAGTTCTTC.

The chain links TRBV10-3 to TRBJ1-2; TRBD1 might be the D (5 bases). V was cut by 7 bases and J by 4 bases, with 10 bases left in between. The germline V gene has CDR1 ENHRY and CDR2 SYGVKD. This CDR3 region has 12 residues. CDR3 protein: CAIKRDLYGYTF. Written as DNA, the CDR3 is TGTGCCATCAAAAGGGACCTCTATGGCTACACCTTC.

This clonotype has a handful of counts. The conserved phenylalanine or tryptophan normally closing the CDR3 is absent here, so this likely arose from a read error. CDR3 protein: CASSLSGSGETQYL. CDR3 sequence (DNA): TGTGCCAGCAGCTTGAGCGGGAGCGGAGAGACCCAGTACTTA. The chain recombines TRBV7-2 with TRBJ2-5, with TRBD2 matching over 8 bases. Unmatched junction bases numbered 4, after V lost 3 bases and J lost 4 bases. The CDR3 sequence is 14 residues long. CDR1 is SGHTA, CDR2 FQGNSA, per germline.

The table lists this clonotype with a few counts. The chain links TRBV25-1 to TRBJ2-2; D could derive from TRBD1 or TRBD2 (5 bases each). The CDR3 consists of 16 residues. V was cut by 6 bases and J by 4 bases, with 18 bases left in between. Germline lookup yields CDR1 MGHDK and CDR2 SYGVNS. CDR3 in DNA: TGTGCCAGCAGCGCCGCCCCGGGGCGAGGCACCGGGGAGCTGTTTTTT. Amino acids: CASSAAPGRGTGELFF.

In its sample, this clonotype was seen a few times. J is TRBJ1-1 and V is TRBV12-3 or TRBV12-4; D call uncertain. Trimming removed 1 base at V and 11 bases at J, with 14 bases between. This CDR3 has 13 residues. CDR3 loop: CASSLGGFGYAFF. DNA of the CDR3: TGTGCCAGCAGTTTAGGAGGGTTTGGGTATGCTTTCTTT.

This clonotype was detected a few times. The chain is built from TRBV19 and TRBJ1-1, with a weak D call TRBD1 (5 bases). Germline V gives CDR1 LNHDA, CDR2 SQIVND (reference sequence). The CDR3 is 15 residues long. V lost 1 base to trimming and J lost 4 bases, with 13 bases between them. The DNA of the CDR3 is TGTGCCAGTAGTATAGGGGCCACAGGTTCCACTGAAGCTTTCTTT. It codes for CASSIGATGSTEAFF.

This clonotype was observed at least ten times. The V gene is TRBV6-1, the J gene TRBJ2-5, with 11 bases lining up with TRBD2. V dropped 2 bases and J dropped 5; count of bases not matched to a gene: 4. CDR3 length: 15 amino acids. Looked up from germline, CDR1 is MNHNS and CDR2 is SASEGT. The CDR3 is CASSELAGGLETQYF. CDR3 sequence (DNA): TGTGCCAGCAGTGAATTAGCGGGAGGGCTCGAGACCCAGTACTTC.

This clonotype was seen a handful of times. The V gene is TRBV28, the J gene TRBJ2-3; the match to TRBD1 covers 9 bases. Trimming took 5 bases from V and 1 from J; bases not matched to a gene: 4. CDR3 length: 15 amino acids. The germline gives CDR1 MDHEN, CDR2 SYDVKM. The CDR3 sequence: CASSPYRGRTDTQYF. The CDR3 nucleotides read TGTGCCAGCAGTCCCTACAGGGGGCGCACAGATACGCAGTATTTT.

The chain employs TRBV7-8 and TRBJ2-2; D is possibly TRBD1 (6 bases). The length of the CDR3 is 17 residues. Germline loops: CDR1 SGHVS, CDR2 FQNEAQ. With 2 bases removed from V and 7 bases from J, the gap between germline ends came to 20 bases. In nucleotides, the CDR3 is TGTGCCAGCAGCTTAAGCATGAAGCCTTCGACAGGCGGGGAGCTGTTTTTT. Encoded protein: CASSLSMKPSTGGELFF.

The chain is built from TRBV7-2 and TRBJ2-3, with 8 nucleotides matching TRBD2. V lost 5 bases to trimming and J lost 2 bases; unmatched junction nucleotides: 6. This CDR3 has 15 residues. The germline V gene has CDR1 SGHTA and CDR2 FQGNSA. The CDR3 loop is CASSRPSGFTDTQYF. The DNA of the CDR3 is TGTGCCAGCAGCCGACCTAGCGGGTTCACAGATACGCAGTATTTT.

This chain uses TRBV19 with TRBJ2-2; 13 nucleotides match TRBD2. This CDR3 is built from 18 residues. V gave up 4 bases and J gave up 4 bases; unmatched junction bases: 9. Germline V gene sequence: CDR1 LNHDA, CDR2 SQIVND (reference sequence). CDR3 protein: CASSTLLAGGPGTGELFF. CDR3 bases: TGTGCCAGTAGTACCCTACTAGCGGGAGGGCCAGGCACCGGGGAGCTGTTTTTT.

In this sample, this clonotype turned up once. This rearrangement joins TRBV19 to TRBJ1-2, with a tentative D call TRBD1 (5 bases). The CDR3 sequence is 13 residues long. Germline assignment: CDR1 LNHDA and CDR2 SQIVND (reference sequence). V lost 3 bases and J lost 2, with 7 bases in between. In DNA, the CDR3 is TGTGCCAGTAGTATTGGGACGAACTATGGCTACACCTTC. Its protein is CASSIGTNYGYTF.

The chain couples TRBV25-1 to TRBJ1-3, with unresolved D. Germline lookup yields CDR1 MGHDK and CDR2 SYGVNS. This CDR3 spans 14 amino acids. V lost 3 bases and J lost 3, with 9 bases in between. CDR3 protein: CASSDLGGGNTIYF. In nucleotides, the CDR3 is TGTGCCAGCAGTGATTTAGGTGGTGGAAACACCATATATTTT.

Concerning this clonotype itself: One end of the junction does not line up with germline, which may come from a read error. The chain combines TRBV28 with TRBJ1-1; D gene unclear. This CDR3 is 14 amino acids long. CDR1 is MDHEN and CDR2 is SYDVKM in the germline V gene. CDR3 DNA: TGTGCCGGCAGTTCCCACCGCAGGAACACTGAAGCTTTCTTT. Its translation is CAGSSHRRNTEAFF.

Ten or more counts support this clonotype. The chain links TRBV12-3 or TRBV12-4 to TRBJ2-1; D is possibly TRBD1 or TRBD2 (5 bases each). V gave up 3 bases and J gave up 5 bases, with 17 bases separating them. The CDR3 covers 16 residues. The CDR3 sequence: CASSFGITGRNNEQFF. The DNA for the CDR3 is TGTGCCAGCAGTTTCGGGATAACGGGACGAAACAATGAGCAGTTCTTC.

This clonotype was recorded a few times. This chain joins TRBV7-2 and TRBJ2-5; D gene unclear. The CDR3 totals 14 residues. Germline CDR1 SGHTA, CDR2 FQGNSA. V was cut by 0 bases and J by 7 bases, with 12 bases left in between. The CDR3 sequence: CASSLALNPGTQYF. CDR3 DNA sequence: TGTGCCAGCAGCTTAGCGCTGAACCCCGGGACCCAGTACTTC. The variable domain in full, completed from reference TRBV7-2 and TRBJ2-5, reads GAGVSQSPSNKVTEKGKDVELRCDPISGHTALYWYRQSLGQGLEFLIYFQGNSAPDKSGLPSDRFSAERTGGSVSTLTIQRTQQEDSAVYLCASSLALNPGTQYFGPGTRLLVL.

This clonotype has only a few counts. This chain joins TRBV6-5 and TRBJ1-2; 7 positions agree with TRBD1. Trimming removed 6 bases from V and 6 bases from J; junction bases left unmatched: 10. This CDR3 comprises 14 residues. CDR1 is MNHEY, CDR2 SVGAGI, per germline. The CDR3 coding sequence is TGTGCCAGCAGCTCCCCGACAGGGCGAGATGGCTACACCTTC. Protein product: CASSSPTGRDGYTF.

The chain carries TRBV12-3 or TRBV12-4 and TRBJ2-3, with 13 bases aligning to TRBD2. V was pared by 3 bases and J by 4 bases, with 7 bases of the junction left unmatched. This CDR3 is built from 17 residues. CDR3 region: CASSLFGTSGVSDTQYF. CDR3 in DNA: TGTGCCAGCAGTTTGTTCGGGACTAGCGGGGTATCAGATACGCAGTATTTT.

In the case of this clonotype: An end of the junction differs from the germline gene, which may be a read error. The chain employs TRBV10-3 and TRBJ2-1; 7 bases are a match to TRBD1. The CDR3 totals 17 residues. CDR1 and CDR2 (germline): ENHRY, SYGVKD. The CDR3 DNA follows: TGTGCCATCAGTGAGTCGGAAGGGACAGCTTCGAGTTATGATCAGTTCTTC. Amino acids: CAISESEGTASSYDQFF.

As to this clonotype: A read error may account for a junction end that differs from germline. This sequence joins TRBV12-3 or TRBV12-4 and TRBJ2-1, with TRBD2 as a possible D gene (6 bases). The CDR3 extends over 14 amino acids. The DNA for the CDR3 is TGTTCCAGCAGTTTAGCGCGGTTTGGAGGGGAGCAGTTCTTC. It yields the protein CSSSLARFGGEQFF.

The chain combines TRBV27 with TRBJ1-4, with a possible D match to TRBD1 (5 bases). This CDR3 contains 15 residues. Trimming removed 0 bases from V and 7 bases from J, with 12 bases in between. From germline, CDR1 is MNHEY and CDR2 SMNVEV (reference sequence). The CDR3 region is CASSLSGEGGEKLFF. The CDR3 nucleotides are TGTGCCAGCAGTTTATCGGGGGAGGGAGGTGAAAAACTGTTTTTT.

DNA for the CDR3: TGTGCCAGCAGCCCCTTTGGAACACAGCTGAACACCGGGGAGCTGTTTTTT. Protein sequence: CASSPFGTQLNTGELFF. The V call is TRBV5-6, the J call TRBJ2-2; D not certain. CDR1 SGHDT and CDR2 YYEEEE come from the germline V gene. CDR3 length equals 17 residues. Trimming cost V 4 bases and J 1 base, with 17 bases left between them.

The chain couples TRBV6-1 to TRBJ1-2; D is possibly TRBD1 (5 bases). The V gene's germline CDR1 is MNHNS and CDR2 SASEGT. Trimming shortened V by 3 bases and J by 6 bases, and 8 bases separated the two germline ends. CDR3 length: 12 residues. The chain's CDR3 is CASSDRENGYTF. As DNA, the CDR3 is TGTGCCAGCAGTGACAGGGAAAATGGCTACACCTTC.

This chain joins TRBV6-5 and TRBJ2-5, with a tentative D call TRBD1 (6 bases). Germline V gene sequence: CDR1 MNHEY, CDR2 SVGAGI. The CDR3 covers 16 residues. V lost 3 bases, J lost 0 bases, and 14 bases lay in between. CDR3 sequence reads: CASSYWTDRNQETQYF. The CDR3 DNA reads as TGTGCCAGCAGTTATTGGACAGACCGTAACCAAGAGACCCAGTACTTC.

This clonotype was found many times. V and J are TRBV27 and TRBJ1-1, with D possibly matching TRBD1 (5 bases). Germline V gives CDR1 MNHEY, CDR2 SMNVEV (reference sequence). CDR3 length equals 12 residues. The CDR3 is CASRGGNTEAFF. In nucleotides, the CDR3 is TGTGCTAGCCGGGGGGGGAACACTGAAGCTTTCTTT.

This clonotype showed up just a few times. In DNA, the CDR3 is TGTGCCAGCAGTTACAGGCACCCCTCCTACGAGCAGTACTTC. As protein: CASSYRHPSYEQYF. J is TRBJ2-7 and V is TRBV27; a possible D gene is TRBD1 (5 bases). This CDR3 contains 14 residues. Germline V gives CDR1 MNHEY, CDR2 SMNVEV (reference sequence). V dropped 4 bases and J dropped 0 bases, with 10 bases sitting between them.

CDR3 DNA sequence: TGTGCCAGCAGCCCTAGGAGCGGGCGCTACTCCTACAATGAGCAGTTCTTC. Translation gives CASSPRSGRYSYNEQFF. This chain connects TRBV11-2 to TRBJ2-1, with D perhaps matching TRBD2 (6 bases). The V and J ends lost 5 bases and 0 bases respectively, with 17 bases between them. The CDR3 is made up of 17 amino acids. CDR1 SGHAT and CDR2 FQNNGV come from the germline V gene.

The V and J genes are TRBV20-1 and TRBJ2-2; D is possibly TRBD1 (6 bases). Germline V lookup: CDR1 DFQATT, CDR2 SNEGSKA (reference sequence). Trimming removed 3 bases from V and 7 bases from J, with 27 bases in between. This CDR3 region has 18 residues. The CDR3 DNA reads TGCAGTGCTAGGACGCCGATGGACAGTAAAATATCAAGCGGGGAGCTGTTTTTT. Translating gives CSARTPMDSKISSGELFF.

The rearrangement uses TRBV19 and TRBJ1-1; D unclear. Germline CDR1 and CDR2: LNHDA and SQIVND (reference sequence). This CDR3 has 16 amino acids. V lost 3 bases and J 1 base, leaving 15 bases between the germline ends. The CDR3 sequence: CASSIPPDGKNTEAFF. CDR3 bases: TGTGCCAGTAGTATCCCCCCAGATGGCAAGAACACTGAAGCTTTCTTT.